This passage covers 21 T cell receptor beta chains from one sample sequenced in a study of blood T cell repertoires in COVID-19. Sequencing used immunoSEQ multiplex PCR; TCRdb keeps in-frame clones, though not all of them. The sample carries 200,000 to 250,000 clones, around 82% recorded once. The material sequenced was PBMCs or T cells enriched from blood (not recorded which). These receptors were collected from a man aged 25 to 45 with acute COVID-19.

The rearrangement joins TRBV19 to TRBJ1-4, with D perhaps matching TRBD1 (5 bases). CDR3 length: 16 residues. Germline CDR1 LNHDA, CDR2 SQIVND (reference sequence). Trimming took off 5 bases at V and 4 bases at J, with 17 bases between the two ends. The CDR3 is CASSPGRGWDNEKLFF. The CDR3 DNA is TGTGCCAGTAGTCCCGGGAGGGGCTGGGATAATGAAAAACTGTTTTTT. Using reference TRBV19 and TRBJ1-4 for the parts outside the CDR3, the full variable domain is DGGITQSPKYLFRKEGQNVTLSCEQNLNHDAMYWYRQDPGQGLRLIYYSQIVNDFQKGDIAEGYSVSREKKESFPLTVTSAQKNPTAFYLCASSPGRGWDNEKLFFGSGTQLSVL.

CDR3 coding DNA: TGTGCCAGTAGTATCTTGCTAGCCGTAGATACGCAGTATTTT. It encodes CASSILLAVDTQYF. This rearrangement joins TRBV19 to TRBJ2-3; D is possibly TRBD2 (5 bases). Trimming shortened V by 3 bases and J by 5 bases, and 12 bases separated the two germline ends. The length of the CDR3 is 14 residues. CDR1 and CDR2 from the germline V gene are LNHDA and SQIVND (reference sequence).

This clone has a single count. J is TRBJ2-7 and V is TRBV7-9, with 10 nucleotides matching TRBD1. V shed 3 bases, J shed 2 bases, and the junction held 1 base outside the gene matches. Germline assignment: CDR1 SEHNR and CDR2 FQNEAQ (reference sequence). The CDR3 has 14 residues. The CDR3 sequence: CASSLGQGTYEQYF. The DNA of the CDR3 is TGTGCCAGCAGCTTGGGACAGGGGACCTACGAGCAGTACTTC.

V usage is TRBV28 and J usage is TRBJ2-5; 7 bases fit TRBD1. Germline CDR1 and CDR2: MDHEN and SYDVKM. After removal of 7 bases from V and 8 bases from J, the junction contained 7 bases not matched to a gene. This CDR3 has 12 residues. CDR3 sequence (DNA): TGTGCCAGCAACAGGGGCCCGGGAACCCAGTACTTC. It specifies CASNRGPGTQYF.

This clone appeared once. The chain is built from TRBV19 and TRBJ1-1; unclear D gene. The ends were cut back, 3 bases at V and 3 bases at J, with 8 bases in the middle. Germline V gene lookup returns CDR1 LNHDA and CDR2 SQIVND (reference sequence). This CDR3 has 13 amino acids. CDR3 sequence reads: CASSMIEHTEAFF. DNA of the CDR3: TGTGCCAGTAGTATGATCGAGCACACTGAAGCTTTCTTT.

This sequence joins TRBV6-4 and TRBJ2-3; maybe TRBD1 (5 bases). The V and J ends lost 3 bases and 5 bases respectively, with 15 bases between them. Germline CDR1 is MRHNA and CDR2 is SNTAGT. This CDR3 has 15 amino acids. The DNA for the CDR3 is TGTGCCAGCAGTGAAACGCAGGGATGGGGAGATACGCAGTATTTT. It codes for CASSETQGWGDTQYF.

CDR3 region: CASSYRGGTGSNTQYF. The CDR3 DNA follows: TGTGCCAGCAGTTACCGAGGAGGGACAGGCTCTAATACGCAGTATTTT. V usage is TRBV6-5 and J usage is TRBJ2-3, with 8 positions matching TRBD1. V dropped 2 bases and J dropped 7; count of bases not matched to a gene: 11. The CDR3 extends over 16 amino acids. Per germline, CDR1 MNHEY and CDR2 SVGAGI.

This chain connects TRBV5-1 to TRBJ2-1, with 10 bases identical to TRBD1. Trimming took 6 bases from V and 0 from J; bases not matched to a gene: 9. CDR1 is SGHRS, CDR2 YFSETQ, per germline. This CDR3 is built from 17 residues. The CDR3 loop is CASNPYGQGGSYNEQFF. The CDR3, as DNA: TGCGCCAGCAATCCATATGGACAGGGGGGCTCCTACAATGAGCAGTTCTTC.

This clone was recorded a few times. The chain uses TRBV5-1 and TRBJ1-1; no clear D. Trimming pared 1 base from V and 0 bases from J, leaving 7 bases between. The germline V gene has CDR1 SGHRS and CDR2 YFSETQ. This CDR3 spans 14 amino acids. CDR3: CASSLSGLNTEAFF. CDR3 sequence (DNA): TGCGCCAGCAGCTTGAGCGGGCTGAACACTGAAGCTTTCTTT.

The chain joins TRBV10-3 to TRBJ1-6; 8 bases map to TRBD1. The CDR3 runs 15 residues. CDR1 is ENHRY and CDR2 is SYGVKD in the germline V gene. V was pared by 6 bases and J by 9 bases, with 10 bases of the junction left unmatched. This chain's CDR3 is CAISLDRGTGSPLHF. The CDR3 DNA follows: TGTGCCATCAGCCTAGACAGGGGTACGGGTTCACCCCTCCACTTT.

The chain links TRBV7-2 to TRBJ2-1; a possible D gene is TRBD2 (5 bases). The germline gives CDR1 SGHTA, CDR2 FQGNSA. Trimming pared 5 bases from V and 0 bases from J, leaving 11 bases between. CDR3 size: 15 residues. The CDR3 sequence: CASSGSGSSYNEQFF. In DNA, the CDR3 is TGTGCCAGCAGCGGGAGCGGAAGCTCCTACAATGAGCAGTTCTTC.

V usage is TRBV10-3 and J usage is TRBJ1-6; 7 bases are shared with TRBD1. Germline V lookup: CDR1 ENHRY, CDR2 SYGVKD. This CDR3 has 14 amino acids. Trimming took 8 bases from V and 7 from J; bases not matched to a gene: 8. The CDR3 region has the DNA TGTGCCATCCAAGCCGACAGGGCGAATTCACCCCTCCACTTT. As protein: CAIQADRANSPLHF.

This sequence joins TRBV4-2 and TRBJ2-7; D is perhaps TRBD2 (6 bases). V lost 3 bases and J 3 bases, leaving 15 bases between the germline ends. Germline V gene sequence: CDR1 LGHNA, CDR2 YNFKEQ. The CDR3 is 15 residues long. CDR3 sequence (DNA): TGTGCCAGCAGCCAGGTGCGGGGCCTTTTCTACGAGCAGTACTTC. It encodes CASSQVRGLFYEQYF.

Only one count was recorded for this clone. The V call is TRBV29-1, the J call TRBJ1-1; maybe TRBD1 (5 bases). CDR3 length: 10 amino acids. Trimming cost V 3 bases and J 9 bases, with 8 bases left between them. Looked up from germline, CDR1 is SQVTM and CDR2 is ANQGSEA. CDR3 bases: TGCAGCGTTGACAGGGAACAAGCTTTCTTT. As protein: CSVDREQAFF.

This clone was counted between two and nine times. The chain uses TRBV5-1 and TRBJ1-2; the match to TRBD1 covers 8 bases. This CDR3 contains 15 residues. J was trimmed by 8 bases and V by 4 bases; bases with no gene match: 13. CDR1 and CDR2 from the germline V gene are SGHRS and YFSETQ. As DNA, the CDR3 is TGCGCCAGCAGCCCGGGACAGGATGGGTGGTCCGGCTACACCTTC. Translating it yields CASSPGQDGWSGYTF. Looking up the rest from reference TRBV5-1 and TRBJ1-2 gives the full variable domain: KAGVTQTPRYLIKTRGQQVTLSCSPISGHRSVSWYQQTPGQGLQFLFEYFSETQRNKGNFPGRFSGRQFSNSRSEMNVSTLELGDSALYLCASSPGQDGWSGYTFGSGTRLTVV.

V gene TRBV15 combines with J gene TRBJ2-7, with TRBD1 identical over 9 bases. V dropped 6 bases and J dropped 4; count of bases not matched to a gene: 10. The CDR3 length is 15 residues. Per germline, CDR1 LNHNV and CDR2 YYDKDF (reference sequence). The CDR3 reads CATSRKGQGTYEQYF. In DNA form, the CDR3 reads TGTGCCACCAGTAGAAAGGGACAGGGAACATACGAGCAGTACTTC.

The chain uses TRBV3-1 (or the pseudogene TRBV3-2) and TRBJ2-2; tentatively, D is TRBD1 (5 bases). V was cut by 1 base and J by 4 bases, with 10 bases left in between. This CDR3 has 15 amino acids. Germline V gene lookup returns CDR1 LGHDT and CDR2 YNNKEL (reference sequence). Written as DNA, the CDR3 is TGTGCCAGCAGCCAAGGCAGGGCCCGCACCGGGGAGCTGTTTTTT. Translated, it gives CASSQGRARTGELFF.

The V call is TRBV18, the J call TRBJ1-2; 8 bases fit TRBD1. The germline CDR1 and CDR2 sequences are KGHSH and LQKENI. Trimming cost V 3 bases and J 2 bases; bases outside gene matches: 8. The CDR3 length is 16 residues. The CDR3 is CASSPLAGGENYGYTF. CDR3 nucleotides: TGTGCCAGCTCACCTCTGGCAGGGGGCGAAAACTATGGCTACACCTTC.

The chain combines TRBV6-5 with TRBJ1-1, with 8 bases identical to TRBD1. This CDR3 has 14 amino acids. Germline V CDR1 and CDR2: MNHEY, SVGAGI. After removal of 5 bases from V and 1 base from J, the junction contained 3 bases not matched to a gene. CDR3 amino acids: CASSRDRGNTEAFF. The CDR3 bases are TGTGCCAGCAGTCGCGACAGGGGGAACACTGAAGCTTTCTTT.

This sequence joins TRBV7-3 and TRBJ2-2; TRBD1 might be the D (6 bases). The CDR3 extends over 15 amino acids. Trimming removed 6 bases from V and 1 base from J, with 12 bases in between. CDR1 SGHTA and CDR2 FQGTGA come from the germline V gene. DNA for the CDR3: TGTGCCAGCAGGACCGGGACAATGAACACCGGGGAGCTGTTTTTT. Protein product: CASRTGTMNTGELFF.

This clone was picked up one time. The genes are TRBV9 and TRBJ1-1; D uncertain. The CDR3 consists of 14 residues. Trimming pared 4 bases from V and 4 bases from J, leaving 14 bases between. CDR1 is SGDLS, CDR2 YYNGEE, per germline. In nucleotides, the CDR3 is TGTGCCAGCAGCTCCAACGGGGTGGGCACTGAAGCTTTCTTT. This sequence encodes CASSSNGVGTEAFF.